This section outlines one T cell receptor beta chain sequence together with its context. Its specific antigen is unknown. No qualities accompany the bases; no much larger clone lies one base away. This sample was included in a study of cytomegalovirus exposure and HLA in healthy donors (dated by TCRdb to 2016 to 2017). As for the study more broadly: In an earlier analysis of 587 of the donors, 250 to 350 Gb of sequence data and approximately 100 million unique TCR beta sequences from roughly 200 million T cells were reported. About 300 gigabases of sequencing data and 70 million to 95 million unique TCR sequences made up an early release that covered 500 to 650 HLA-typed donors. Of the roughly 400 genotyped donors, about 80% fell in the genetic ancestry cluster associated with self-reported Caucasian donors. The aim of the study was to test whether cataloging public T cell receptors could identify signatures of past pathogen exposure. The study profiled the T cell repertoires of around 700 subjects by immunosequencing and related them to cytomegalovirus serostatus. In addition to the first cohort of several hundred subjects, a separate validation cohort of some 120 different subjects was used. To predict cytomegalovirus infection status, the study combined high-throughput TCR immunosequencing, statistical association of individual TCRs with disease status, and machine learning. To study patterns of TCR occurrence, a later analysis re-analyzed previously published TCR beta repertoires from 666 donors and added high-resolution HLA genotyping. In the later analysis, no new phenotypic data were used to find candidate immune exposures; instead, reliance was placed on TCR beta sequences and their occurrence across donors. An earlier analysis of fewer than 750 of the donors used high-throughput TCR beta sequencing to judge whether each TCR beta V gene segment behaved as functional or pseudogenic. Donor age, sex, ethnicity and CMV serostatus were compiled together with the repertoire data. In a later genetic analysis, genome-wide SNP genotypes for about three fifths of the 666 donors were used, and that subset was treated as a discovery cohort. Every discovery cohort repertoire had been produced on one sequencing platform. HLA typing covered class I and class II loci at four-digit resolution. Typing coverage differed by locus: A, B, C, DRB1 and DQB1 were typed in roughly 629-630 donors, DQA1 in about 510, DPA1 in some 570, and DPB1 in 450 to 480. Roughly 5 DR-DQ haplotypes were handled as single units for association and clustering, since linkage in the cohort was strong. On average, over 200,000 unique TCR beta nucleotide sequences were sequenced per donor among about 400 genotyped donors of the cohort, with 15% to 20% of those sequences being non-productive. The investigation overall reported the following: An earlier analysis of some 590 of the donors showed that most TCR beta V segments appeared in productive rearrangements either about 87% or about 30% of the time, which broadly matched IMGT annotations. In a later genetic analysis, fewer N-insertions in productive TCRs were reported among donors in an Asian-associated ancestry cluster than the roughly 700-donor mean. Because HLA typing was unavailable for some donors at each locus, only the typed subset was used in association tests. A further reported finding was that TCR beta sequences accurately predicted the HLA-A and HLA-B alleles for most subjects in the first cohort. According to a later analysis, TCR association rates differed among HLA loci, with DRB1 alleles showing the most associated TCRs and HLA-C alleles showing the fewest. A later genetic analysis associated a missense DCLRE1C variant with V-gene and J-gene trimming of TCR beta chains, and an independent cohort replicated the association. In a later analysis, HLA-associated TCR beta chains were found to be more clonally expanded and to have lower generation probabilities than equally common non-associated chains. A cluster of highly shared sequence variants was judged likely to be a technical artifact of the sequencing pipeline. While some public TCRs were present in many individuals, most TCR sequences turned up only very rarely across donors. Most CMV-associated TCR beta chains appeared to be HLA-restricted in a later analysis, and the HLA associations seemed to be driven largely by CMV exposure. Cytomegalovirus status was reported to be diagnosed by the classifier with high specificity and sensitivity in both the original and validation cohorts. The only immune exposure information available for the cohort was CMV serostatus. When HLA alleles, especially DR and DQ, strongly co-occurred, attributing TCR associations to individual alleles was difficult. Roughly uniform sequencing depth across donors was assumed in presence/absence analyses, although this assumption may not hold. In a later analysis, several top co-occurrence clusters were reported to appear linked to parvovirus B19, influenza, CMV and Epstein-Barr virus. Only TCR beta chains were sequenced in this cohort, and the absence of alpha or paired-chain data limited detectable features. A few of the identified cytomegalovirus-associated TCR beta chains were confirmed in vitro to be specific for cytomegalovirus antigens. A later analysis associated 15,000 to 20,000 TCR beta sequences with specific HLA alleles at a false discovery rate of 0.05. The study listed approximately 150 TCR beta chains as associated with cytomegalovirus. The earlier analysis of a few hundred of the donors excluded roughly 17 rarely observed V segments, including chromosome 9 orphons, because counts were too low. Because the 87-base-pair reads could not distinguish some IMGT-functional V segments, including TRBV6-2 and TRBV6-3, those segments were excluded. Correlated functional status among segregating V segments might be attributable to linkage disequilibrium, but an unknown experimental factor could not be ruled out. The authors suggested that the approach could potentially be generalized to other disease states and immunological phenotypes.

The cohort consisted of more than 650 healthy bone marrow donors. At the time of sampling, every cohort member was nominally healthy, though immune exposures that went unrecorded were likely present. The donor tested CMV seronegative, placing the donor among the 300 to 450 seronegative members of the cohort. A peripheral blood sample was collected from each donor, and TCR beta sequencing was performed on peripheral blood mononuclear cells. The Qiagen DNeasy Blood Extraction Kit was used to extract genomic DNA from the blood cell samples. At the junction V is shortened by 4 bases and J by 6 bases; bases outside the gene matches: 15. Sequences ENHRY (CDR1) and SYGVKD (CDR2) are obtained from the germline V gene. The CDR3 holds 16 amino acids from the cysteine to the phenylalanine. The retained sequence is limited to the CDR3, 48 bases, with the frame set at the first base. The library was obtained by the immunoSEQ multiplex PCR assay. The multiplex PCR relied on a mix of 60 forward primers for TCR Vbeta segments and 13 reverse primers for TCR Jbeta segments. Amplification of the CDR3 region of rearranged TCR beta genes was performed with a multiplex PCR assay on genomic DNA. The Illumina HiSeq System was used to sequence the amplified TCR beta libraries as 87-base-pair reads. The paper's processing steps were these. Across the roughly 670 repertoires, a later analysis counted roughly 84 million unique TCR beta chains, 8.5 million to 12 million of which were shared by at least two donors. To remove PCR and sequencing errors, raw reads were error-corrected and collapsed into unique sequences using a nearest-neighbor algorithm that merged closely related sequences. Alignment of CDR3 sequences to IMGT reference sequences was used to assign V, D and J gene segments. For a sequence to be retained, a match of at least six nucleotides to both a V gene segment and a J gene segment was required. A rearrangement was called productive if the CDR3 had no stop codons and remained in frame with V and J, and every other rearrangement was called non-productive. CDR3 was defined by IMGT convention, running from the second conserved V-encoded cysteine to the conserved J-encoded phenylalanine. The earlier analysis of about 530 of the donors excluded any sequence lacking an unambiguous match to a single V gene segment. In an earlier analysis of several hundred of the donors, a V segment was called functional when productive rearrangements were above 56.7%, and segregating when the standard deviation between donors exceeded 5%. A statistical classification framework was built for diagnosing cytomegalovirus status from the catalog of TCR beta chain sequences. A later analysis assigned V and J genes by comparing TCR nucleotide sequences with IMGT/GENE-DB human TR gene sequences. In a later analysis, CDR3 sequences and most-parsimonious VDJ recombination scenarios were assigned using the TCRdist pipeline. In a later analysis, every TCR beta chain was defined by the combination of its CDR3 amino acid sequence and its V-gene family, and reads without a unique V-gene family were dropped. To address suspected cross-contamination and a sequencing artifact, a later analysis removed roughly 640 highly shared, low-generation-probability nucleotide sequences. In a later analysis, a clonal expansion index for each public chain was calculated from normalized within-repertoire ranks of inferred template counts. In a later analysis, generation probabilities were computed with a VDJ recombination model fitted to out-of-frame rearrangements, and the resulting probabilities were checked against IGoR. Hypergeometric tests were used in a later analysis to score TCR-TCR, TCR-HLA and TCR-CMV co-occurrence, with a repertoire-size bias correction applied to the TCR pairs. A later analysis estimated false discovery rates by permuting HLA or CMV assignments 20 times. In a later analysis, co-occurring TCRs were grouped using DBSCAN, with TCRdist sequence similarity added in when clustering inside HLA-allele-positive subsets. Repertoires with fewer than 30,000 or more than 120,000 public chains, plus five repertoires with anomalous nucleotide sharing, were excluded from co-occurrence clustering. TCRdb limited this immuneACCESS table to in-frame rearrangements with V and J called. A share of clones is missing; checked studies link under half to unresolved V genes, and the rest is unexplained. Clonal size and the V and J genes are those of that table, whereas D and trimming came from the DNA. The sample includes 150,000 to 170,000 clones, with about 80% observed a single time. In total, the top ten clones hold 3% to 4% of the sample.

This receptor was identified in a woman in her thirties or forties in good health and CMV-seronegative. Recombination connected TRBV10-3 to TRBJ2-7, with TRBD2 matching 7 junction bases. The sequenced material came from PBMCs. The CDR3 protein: CAISGGGAGFGREQYF. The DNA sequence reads TGTGCCATCAGTGGGGGGGGAGCGGGGTTCGGACGCGAGCAGTACTTC.